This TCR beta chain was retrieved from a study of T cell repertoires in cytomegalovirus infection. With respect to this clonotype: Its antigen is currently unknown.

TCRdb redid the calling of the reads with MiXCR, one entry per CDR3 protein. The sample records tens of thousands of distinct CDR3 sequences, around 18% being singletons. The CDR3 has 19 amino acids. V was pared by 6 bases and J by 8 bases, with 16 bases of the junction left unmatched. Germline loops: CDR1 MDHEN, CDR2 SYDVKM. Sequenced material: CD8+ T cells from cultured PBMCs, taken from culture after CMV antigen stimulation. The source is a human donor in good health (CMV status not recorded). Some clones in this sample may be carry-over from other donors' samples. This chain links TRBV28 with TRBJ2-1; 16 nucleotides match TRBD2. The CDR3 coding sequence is TGTGCCAGCAGCCCAACCCCGGGACTAGCGGGAGGGCGTAAAGATGAGCAGTTCTTC. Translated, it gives CASSPTPGLAGGRKDEQFF.